The present entry profiles one TCR beta chain with its context. The antigen is undetermined. With a J-beta primer mix and a sample-barcoded 5' primer, a second PCR ran 7 to 11 cycles. TCRdb reprocessed the 5' RACE reads via MiXCR and lists one record per CDR3 protein. Of over 1,500,000 distinct CDR3 sequences in the sample, around 42% were seen once. The sample is drawn from a study of blood T cells in healthy people across ages. Germline V CDR1 and CDR2: MNHNS, SASEGT. The CDR3 is 15 residues long. Trimming took 0 bases from V and 2 from J, leaving 8 bases between them. Whole-study results and caveats: Roughly linear age-related decline in beta diversity appeared, significant by age around 42.

This rearrangement joins TRBV6-1 to TRBJ1-5; D not certain. Material for sequencing was blood. The TCR was taken from a human donor in good health. The CDR3 loop is CASSEAGVRNQPQHF. The CDR3, as DNA: TGTGCCAGCAGTGAAGCGGGTGTCCGCAATCAGCCCCAGCATTTT.